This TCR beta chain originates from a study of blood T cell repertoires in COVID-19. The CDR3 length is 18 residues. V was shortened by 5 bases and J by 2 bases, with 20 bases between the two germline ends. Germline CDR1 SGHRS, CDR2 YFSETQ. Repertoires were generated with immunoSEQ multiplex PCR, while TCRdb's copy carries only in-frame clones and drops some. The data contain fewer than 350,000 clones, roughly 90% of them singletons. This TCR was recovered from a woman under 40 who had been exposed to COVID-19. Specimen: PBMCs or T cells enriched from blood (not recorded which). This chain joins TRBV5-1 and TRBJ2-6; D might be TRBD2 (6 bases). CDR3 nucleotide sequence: TGCGCCAGCAGTACGGGGACCTCGGCGGGAACTGGGGCCAACGTCCTGACTTTC. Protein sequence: CASSTGTSAGTGANVLTF.